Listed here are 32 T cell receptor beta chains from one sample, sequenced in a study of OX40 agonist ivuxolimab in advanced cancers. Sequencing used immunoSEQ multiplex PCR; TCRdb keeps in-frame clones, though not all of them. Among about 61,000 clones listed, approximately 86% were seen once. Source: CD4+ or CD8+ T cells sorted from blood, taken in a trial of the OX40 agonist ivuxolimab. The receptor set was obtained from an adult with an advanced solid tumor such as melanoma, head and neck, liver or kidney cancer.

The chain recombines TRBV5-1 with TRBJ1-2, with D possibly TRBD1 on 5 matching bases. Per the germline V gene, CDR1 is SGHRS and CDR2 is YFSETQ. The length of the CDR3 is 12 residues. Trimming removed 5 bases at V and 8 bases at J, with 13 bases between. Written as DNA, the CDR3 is TGCGCCAGCAGAACGGGGCCTGAAGGCTACACCTTC. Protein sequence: CASRTGPEGYTF.

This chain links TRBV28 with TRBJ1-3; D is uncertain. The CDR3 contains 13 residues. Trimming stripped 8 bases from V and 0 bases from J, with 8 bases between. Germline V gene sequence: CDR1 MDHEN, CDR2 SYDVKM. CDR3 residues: CASLPSSGNTIYF. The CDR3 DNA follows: TGTGCCAGCCTTCCGTCCTCTGGAAACACCATATATTTT. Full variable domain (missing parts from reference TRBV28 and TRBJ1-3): DVKVTQSSRYLVKRTGEKVFLECVQDMDHENMFWYRQDPGLGLRLIYFSYDVKMKEKGDIPEGYSVSREKKERFSLILESASTNQTSMYLCASLPSSGNTIYFGEGSWLTVV.

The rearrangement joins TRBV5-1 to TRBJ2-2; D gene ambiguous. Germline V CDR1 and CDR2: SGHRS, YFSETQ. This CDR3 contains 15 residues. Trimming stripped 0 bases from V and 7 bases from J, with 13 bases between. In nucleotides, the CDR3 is TGCGCCAGCAGCTTGGATCTTAGTAAGGGCGGGGAGCTGTTTTTT. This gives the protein CASSLDLSKGGELFF.

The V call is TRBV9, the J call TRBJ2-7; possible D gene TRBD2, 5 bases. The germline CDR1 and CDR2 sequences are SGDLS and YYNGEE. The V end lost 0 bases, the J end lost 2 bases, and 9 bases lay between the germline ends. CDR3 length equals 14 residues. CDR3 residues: CASSVEGAAYEQYF. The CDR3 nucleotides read TGTGCCAGCAGCGTAGAGGGAGCCGCCTACGAGCAGTACTTC.

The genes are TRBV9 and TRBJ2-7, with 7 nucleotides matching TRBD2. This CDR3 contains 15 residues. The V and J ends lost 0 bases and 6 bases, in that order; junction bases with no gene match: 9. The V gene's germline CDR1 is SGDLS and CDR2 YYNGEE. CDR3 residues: CASSVDLEGLREQYF. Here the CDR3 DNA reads TGTGCCAGCAGCGTAGATCTAGAGGGACTACGCGAGCAGTACTTC.

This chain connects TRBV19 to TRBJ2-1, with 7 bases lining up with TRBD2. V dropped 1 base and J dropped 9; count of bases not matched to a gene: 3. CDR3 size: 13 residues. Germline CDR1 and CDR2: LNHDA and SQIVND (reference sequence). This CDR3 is CASSIGGRGEQFF. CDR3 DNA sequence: TGTGCCAGTAGTATAGGGGGGAGGGGTGAGCAGTTCTTC.

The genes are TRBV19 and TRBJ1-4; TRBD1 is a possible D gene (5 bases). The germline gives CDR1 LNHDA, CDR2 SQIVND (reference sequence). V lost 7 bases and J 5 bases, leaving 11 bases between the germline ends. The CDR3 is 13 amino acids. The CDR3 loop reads CASMGQGNEKLFF. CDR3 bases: TGTGCCAGTATGGGGCAGGGAAATGAAAAACTGTTTTTT. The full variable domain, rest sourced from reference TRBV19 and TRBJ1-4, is DGGITQSPKYLFRKEGQNVTLSCEQNLNHDAMYWYRQDPGQGLRLIYYSQIVNDFQKGDIAEGYSVSREKKESFPLTVTSAQKNPTAFYLCASMGQGNEKLFFGSGTQLSVL.

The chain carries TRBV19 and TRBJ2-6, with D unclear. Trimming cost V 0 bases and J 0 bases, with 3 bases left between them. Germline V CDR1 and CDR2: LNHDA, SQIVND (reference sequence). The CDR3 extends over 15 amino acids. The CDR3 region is CASSIESSGANVLTF. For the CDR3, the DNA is TGTGCCAGTAGTATAGAAAGCTCTGGGGCCAACGTCCTGACTTTC.

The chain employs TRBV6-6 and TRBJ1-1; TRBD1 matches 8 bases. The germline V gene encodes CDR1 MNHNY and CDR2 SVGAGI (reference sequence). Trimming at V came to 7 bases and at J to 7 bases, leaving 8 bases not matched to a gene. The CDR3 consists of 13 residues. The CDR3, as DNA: TGTGCCAGCACGTCCCTGGGACAGGATGAAGCTTTCTTT. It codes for CASTSLGQDEAFF.

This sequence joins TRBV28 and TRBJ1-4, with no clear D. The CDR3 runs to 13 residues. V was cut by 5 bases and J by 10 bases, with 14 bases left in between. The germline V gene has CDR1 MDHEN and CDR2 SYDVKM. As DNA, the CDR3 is TGTGCCAGCAGTATATCTACTCCCATAAAACTGTTTTTT. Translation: CASSISTPIKLFF.

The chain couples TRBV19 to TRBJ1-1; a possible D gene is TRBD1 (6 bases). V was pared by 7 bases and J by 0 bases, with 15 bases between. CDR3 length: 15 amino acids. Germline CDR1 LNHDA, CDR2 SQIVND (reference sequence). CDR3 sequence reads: CASTAGAGMNTEAFF. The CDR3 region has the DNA TGTGCCAGTACCGCGGGGGCGGGGATGAACACTGAAGCTTTCTTT.

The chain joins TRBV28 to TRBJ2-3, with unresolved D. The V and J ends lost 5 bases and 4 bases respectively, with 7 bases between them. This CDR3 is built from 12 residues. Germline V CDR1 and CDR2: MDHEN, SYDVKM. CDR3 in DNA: TGTGCCAGCAGTACTTCATCAGATACGCAGTATTTT. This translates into CASSTSSDTQYF.

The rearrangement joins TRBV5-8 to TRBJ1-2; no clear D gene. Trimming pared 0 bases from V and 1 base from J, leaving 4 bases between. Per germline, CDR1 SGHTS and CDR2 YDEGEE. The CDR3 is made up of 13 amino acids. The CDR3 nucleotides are TGTGCCAGCAGCTTGGTTGGTAACTATGGCTACACCTTC. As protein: CASSLVGNYGYTF.

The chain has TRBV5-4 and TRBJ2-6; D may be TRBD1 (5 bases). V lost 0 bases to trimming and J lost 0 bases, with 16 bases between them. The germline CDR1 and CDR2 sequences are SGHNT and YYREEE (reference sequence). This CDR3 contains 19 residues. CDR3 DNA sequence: TGTGCCAGCAGCTTGGAAGGGGCAGTGGTACGCTCTGGGGCCAACGTCCTGACTTTC. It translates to CASSLEGAVVRSGANVLTF.

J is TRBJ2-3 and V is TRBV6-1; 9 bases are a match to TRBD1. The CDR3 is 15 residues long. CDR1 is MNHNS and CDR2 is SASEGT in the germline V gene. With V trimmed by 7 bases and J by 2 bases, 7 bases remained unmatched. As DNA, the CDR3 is TGTGCCAGCAAAGACAGGGGGTACAACACAGATACGCAGTATTTT. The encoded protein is CASKDRGYNTDTQYF.

CDR3 DNA sequence: TGTGCCAGCAGTGAATACAGGGCGGGGGAGGGCTACACCTTC. It is translated as CASSEYRAGEGYTF. The chain is built from TRBV6-1 and TRBJ1-2, with D maybe TRBD1 (6 bases). Trimming pared 2 bases from V and 8 bases from J, leaving 15 bases between. The germline V gene encodes CDR1 MNHNS and CDR2 SASEGT. The CDR3 is 14 residues long.

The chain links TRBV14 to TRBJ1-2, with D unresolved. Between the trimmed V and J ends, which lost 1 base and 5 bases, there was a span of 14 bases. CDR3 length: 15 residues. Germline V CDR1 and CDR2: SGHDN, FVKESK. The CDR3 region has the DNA TGTGCCAGCAGCCAAGTGCGCGGGGAACCTTATGGCTACACCTTC. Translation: CASSQVRGEPYGYTF. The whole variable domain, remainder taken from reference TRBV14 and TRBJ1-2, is EAGVTQFPSHSVIEKGQTVTLRCDPISGHDNLYWYRRVMGKEIKFLLHFVKESKQDESGMPNNRFLAERTGGTYSTLKVQPAELEDSGVYFCASSQVRGEPYGYTFGSGTRLTVV.

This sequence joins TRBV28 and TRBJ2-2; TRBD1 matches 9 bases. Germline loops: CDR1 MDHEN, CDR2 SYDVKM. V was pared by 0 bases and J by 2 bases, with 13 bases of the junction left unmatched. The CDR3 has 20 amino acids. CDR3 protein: CASSLWVPGTGKQNTGELFF. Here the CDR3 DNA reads TGTGCCAGCAGTTTATGGGTCCCCGGGACAGGGAAGCAAAACACCGGGGAGCTGTTTTTT.

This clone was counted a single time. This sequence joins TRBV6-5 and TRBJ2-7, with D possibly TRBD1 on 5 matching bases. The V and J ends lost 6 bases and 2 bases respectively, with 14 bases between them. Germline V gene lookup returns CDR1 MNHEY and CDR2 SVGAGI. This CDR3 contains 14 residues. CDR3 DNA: TGTGCCAGCAGATCCTTGACAGCGCCCTACGAGCAGTACTTC. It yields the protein CASRSLTAPYEQYF.

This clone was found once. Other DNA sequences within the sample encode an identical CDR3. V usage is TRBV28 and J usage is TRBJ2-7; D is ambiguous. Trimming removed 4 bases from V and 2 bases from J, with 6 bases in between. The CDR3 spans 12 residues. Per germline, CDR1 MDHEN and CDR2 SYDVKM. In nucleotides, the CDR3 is TGTGCCAGCAGTTCCCCACCCTACGAGCAGTACTTC. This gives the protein CASSSPPYEQYF.

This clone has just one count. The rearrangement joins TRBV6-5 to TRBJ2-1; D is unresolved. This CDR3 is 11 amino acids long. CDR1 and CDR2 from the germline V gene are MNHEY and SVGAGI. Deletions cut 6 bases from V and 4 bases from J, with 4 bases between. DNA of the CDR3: TGTGCCAGCAGCCGGTACAATGAGCAGTTCTTC. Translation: CASSRYNEQFF.

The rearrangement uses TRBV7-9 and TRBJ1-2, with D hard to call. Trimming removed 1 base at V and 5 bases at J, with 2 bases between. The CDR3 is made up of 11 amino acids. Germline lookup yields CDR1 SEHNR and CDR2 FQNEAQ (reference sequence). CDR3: CASSLDYGYTF. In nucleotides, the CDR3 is TGTGCCAGCAGCTTAGATTATGGCTACACCTTC.

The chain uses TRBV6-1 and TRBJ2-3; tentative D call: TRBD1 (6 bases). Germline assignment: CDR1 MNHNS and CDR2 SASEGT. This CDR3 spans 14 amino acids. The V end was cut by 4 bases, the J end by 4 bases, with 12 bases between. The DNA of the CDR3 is TGTGCCAGCAGTGTCCGGGACAAGCCAGATACGCAGTATTTT. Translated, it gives CASSVRDKPDTQYF.

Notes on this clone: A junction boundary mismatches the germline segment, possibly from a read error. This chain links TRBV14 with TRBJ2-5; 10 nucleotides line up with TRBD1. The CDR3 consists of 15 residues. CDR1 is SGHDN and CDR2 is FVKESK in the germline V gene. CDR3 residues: CASSQLGQGREAQYF. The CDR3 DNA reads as TGTGCCAGCAGCCAACTGGGACAGGGGCGAGAGGCCCAGTACTTC.

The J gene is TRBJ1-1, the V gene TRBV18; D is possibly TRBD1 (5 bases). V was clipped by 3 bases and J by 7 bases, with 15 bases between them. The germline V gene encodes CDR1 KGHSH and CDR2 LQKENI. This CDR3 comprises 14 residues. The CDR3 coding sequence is TGTGCCAGCTCACCTCAGGCTAACGGGGGTGAAGCTTTCTTT. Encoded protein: CASSPQANGGEAFF.

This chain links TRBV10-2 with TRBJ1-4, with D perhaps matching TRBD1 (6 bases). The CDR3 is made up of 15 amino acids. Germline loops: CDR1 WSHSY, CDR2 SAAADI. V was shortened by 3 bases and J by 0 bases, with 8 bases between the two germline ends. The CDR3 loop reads CASSEQGATNEKLFF. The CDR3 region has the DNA TGCGCCAGCAGTGAACAGGGCGCAACTAATGAAAAACTGTTTTTT.

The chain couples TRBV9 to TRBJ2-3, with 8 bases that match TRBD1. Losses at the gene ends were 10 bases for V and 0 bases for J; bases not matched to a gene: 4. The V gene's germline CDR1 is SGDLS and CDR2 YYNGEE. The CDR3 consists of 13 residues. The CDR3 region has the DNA TGTGCCTCAGGACAGGGTAGCACAGATACGCAGTATTTT. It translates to CASGQGSTDTQYF.

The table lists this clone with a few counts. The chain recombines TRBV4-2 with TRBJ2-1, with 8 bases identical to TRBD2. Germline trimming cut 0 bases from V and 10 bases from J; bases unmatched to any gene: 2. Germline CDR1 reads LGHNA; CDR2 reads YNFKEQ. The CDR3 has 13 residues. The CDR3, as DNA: TGTGCCAGCAGCCAAGATCGGGGGGGAGAGCAGTTCTTC. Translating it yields CASSQDRGGEQFF.

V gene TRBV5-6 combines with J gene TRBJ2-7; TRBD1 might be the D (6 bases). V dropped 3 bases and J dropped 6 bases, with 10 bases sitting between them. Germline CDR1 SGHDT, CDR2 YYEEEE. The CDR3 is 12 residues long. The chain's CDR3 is CASSYQGREQYF. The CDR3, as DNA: TGTGCCAGCAGCTATCAGGGGCGCGAGCAGTACTTC.

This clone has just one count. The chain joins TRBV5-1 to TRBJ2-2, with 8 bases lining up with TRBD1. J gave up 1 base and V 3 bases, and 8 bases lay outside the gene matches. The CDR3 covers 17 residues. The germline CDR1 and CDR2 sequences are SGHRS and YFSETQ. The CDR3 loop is CASSSRTGRLNTGELFF. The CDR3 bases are TGCGCCAGCAGCTCCCGGACAGGGAGGTTGAACACCGGGGAGCTGTTTTTT.

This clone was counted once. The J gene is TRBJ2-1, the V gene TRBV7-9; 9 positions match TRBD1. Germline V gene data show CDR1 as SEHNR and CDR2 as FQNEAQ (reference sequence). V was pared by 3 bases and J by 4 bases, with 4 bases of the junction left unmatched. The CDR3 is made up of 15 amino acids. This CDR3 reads CASSLGQGGYNEQFF. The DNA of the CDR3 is TGTGCCAGCAGCTTGGGACAGGGAGGTTACAATGAGCAGTTCTTC.

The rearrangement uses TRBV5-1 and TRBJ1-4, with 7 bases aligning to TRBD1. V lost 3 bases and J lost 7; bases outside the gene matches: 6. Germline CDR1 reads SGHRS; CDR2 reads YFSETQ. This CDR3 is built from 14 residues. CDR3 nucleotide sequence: TGCGCCAGCAGCTACCGACAGGGCGGTGAAAAACTGTTTTTT. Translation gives CASSYRQGGEKLFF. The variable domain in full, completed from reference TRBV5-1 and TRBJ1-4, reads KAGVTQTPRYLIKTRGQQVTLSCSPISGHRSVSWYQQTPGQGLQFLFEYFSETQRNKGNFPGRFSGRQFSNSRSEMNVSTLELGDSALYLCASSYRQGGEKLFFGSGTQLSVL.